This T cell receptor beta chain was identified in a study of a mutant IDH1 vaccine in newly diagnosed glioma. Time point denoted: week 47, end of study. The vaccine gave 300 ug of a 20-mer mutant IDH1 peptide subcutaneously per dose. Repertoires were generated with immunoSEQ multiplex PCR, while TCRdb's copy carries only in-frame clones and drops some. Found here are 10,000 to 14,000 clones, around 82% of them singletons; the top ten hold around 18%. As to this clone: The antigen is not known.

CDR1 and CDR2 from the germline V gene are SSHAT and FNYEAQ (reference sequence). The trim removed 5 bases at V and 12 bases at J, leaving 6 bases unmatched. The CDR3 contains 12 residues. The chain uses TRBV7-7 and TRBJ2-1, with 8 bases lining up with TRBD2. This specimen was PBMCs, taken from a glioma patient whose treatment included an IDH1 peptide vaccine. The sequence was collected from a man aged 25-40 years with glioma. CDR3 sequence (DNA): TGTGCCAGCAGCCCTCCGGGGGGGAGGCAGTTCTTC. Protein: CASSPPGGRQFF.